The entry that follows covers one TCR beta chain sequence. The data are from a study of cytomegalovirus exposure and HLA in healthy donors. Germline CDR1 WSHSY, CDR2 SAAADI. This CDR3 contains 13 residues. V shed 2 bases and J shed 2 bases, with 5 bases lying between them. The PCR contained 60 Vbeta and 13 Jbeta primers. Repertoires were generated with immunoSEQ multiplex PCR, while TCRdb's copy carries only in-frame clones and drops some. The sample carries some 140,000 clones, over 60% recorded once. The sequenced sample was PBMCs. This sequence originates from a male donor in good health and CMV-seropositive. The chain links TRBV10-2 to TRBJ2-3; unclear D gene. CDR3 sequence (DNA): TGCGCCAGCAGTGAGATTATCACAGATACGCAGTATTTT. As protein: CASSEIITDTQYF.